Each of the 29 T cell receptor beta chains below was sequenced from the same sample in a study of blood T cell repertoires in COVID-19 (dated by TCRdb to 2019 to 2021). Library prep was done by the immunoSEQ multiplex PCR assay. TCRdb mirrors the immuneACCESS table, restricted to in-frame sequences. Some clones are absent from its copies; in checked studies, under half trace to an unresolved V gene, and the reason for the others is unknown. Counted in this sample were 83,000 or so clones; more than 75% of them appeared once. The top ten hold around 7.8% of the sample. The specimen sequenced was peripheral blood. These receptors all stem from a man at least 80 years old with active or convalescent COVID-19.

The chain is built from TRBV27 and TRBJ1-1, with 7 bases that match TRBD1. The length of the CDR3 is 14 residues. Trimming at V came to 9 bases and at J to 1 base, leaving 8 bases not matched to a gene. Germline V gene lookup returns CDR1 MNHEY and CDR2 SMNVEV (reference sequence). The CDR3 loop reads CASNRRTGNTEAFF. The DNA of the CDR3 is TGTGCCAGTAATAGGCGGACAGGGAACACTGAAGCTTTCTTT.

The rearrangement joins TRBV19 to TRBJ1-5; possible D gene TRBD1, 5 bases. V was pared by 4 bases and J by 2 bases, with 15 bases between. The CDR3 sequence is 16 residues long. Germline assignment: CDR1 LNHDA and CDR2 SQIVND (reference sequence). Here the CDR3 reads CASSTGRGGGNQPQHF. DNA of the CDR3: TGTGCCAGTAGTACGGGGCGGGGAGGAGGCAATCAGCCCCAGCATTTT.

J is TRBJ2-1 and V is TRBV7-9; 7 nucleotides align to TRBD2. This CDR3 is built from 14 residues. The V gene end was trimmed by 0 bases and the J gene end by 9 bases; junction bases not matched to a gene: 5. The germline V gene encodes CDR1 SEHNR and CDR2 FQNEAQ (reference sequence). CDR3 sequence reads: CASSLAGGLVEQFF. The CDR3 nucleotides are TGTGCCAGCAGCTTAGCGGGGGGGTTAGTTGAGCAGTTCTTC.

This chain connects TRBV30 to TRBJ1-3; 12 positions match TRBD1. This CDR3 comprises 15 residues. J lost 4 bases, V lost 3 bases, and 4 bases had no gene match. Germline V CDR1 and CDR2: GTSNPN, SVGIG (reference sequence). CDR3 bases: TGTGCCTGGAGCGGGACAGGGGGCTTCGGAAACACCATATATTTT. Translation: CAWSGTGGFGNTIYF.

This clone was seen a single time. The chain combines TRBV5-6 with TRBJ2-7; D uncertain. CDR3 length: 13 amino acids. CDR1 and CDR2 (germline): SGHDT, YYEEEE. V dropped 0 bases and J dropped 4 bases, with 8 bases sitting between them. The chain's CDR3 is CASSLGANYEQYV. The CDR3, as DNA: TGTGCCAGCAGCTTGGGAGCAAATTACGAGCAGTACGTC.

V is TRBV11-3 and J is TRBJ2-2; D is undetermined. CDR3 length equals 12 residues. V was pared by 5 bases and J by 8 bases, with 9 bases between. The germline V gene has CDR1 SGHNT and CDR2 YENEEA. CDR3 coding DNA: TGTGCCAGCAGCCGGCAGGATGGGGAGCTGTTTTTT. Its protein is CASSRQDGELFF. Based on the CDR3 plus reference TRBV11-3 and TRBJ2-2, the full variable domain is EAGVVQSPRYKIIEKKQPVAFWCNPISGHNTLYWYLQNLGQGPELLIRYENEEAVDDSQLPKDRFSAERLKGVDSTLKIQPAELGDSAVYLCASSRQDGELFFGEGSRLTVL.

The rearrangement links TRBV2 to TRBJ2-2; D perhaps matches TRBD2 (5 bases). CDR1 and CDR2 from the germline V gene are SNHLY and FYNNEI. V lost 0 bases to trimming and J lost 2 bases, with 7 bases between them. The CDR3 covers 15 residues. The DNA for the CDR3 is TGTGCCAGCAGTGAAGCTCGGGGAAACACCGGGGAGCTGTTTTTT. Its translation is CASSEARGNTGELFF. The variable domain in full, completed from reference TRBV2 and TRBJ2-2, reads EPEVTQTPSHQVTQMGQEVILRCVPISNHLYFYWYRQILGQKVEFLVSFYNNEISEKSEIFDDQFSVERPDGSNFTLKIRSTKLEDSAMYFCASSEARGNTGELFFGEGSRLTVL.

The CDR3 sequence: CSVVRENTEAFF. The CDR3 region has the DNA TGCAGCGTTGTCAGGGAAAACACTGAAGCTTTCTTT. The chain joins TRBV29-1 to TRBJ1-1; weak D call: TRBD1 (5 bases). The V end lost 4 bases, the J end lost 2 bases, and 8 bases lay between the germline ends. CDR3 length: 12 residues. Looked up from germline, CDR1 is SQVTM and CDR2 is ANQGSEA. The full variable domain, completed using reference TRBV29-1 and TRBJ1-1, is SAVISQKPSRDICQRGTSLTIQCQVDSQVTMMFWYRQQPGQSLTLIATANQGSEATYESGFVIDKFPISRPNLTFSTLTVSNMSPEDSSIYLCSVVRENTEAFFGQGTRLTVV.

The chain is built from TRBV7-9 and TRBJ2-3; TRBD1 might be the D (5 bases). The CDR3 spans 17 residues. The germline V gene has CDR1 SEHNR and CDR2 FQNEAQ (reference sequence). The V and J ends lost 4 bases and 0 bases respectively, with 17 bases between them. Written as DNA, the CDR3 is TGTGCCAGCAGCTCCACCCTCGGAAGACAGAGCACAGATACGCAGTATTTT. Encoded protein: CASSSTLGRQSTDTQYF. Full variable domain (missing parts from reference TRBV7-9 and TRBJ2-3): DTGVSQNPRHKITKRGQNVTFRCDPISEHNRLYWYRQTLGQGPEFLTYFQNEAQLEKSRLLSDRFSAERPKGSFSTLEIQRTEQGDSAMYLCASSSTLGRQSTDTQYFGPGTRLTVL.

The chain employs TRBV28 and TRBJ2-5; 7 bases match TRBD2. The CDR3 loop spans 15 amino acids. Germline lookup yields CDR1 MDHEN and CDR2 SYDVKM. V lost 3 bases and J lost 1; bases outside the gene matches: 5. The CDR3 DNA reads TGTGCCAGCAGTTTCCCAGCGGGGTCCCAAGAGACCCAGTACTTC. It specifies CASSFPAGSQETQYF.

The gene calls are TRBV6-5 and TRBJ1-2; 7 bases are shared with TRBD1. This CDR3 has 15 amino acids. V was pared by 10 bases and J by 0 bases, with 11 bases of the junction left unmatched. Germline values: CDR1 MNHEY, CDR2 SVGAGI. CDR3 amino acids: CATGGNRKANYGYTF. The DNA for the CDR3 is TGTGCCACAGGGGGGAATCGCAAAGCTAACTATGGCTACACCTTC.

V gene TRBV2 combines with J gene TRBJ1-1; 8 nucleotides agree with TRBD1. This CDR3 comprises 15 residues. Per the germline V gene, CDR1 is SNHLY and CDR2 is FYNNEI. The V and J ends lost 6 bases and 1 base, in that order; junction bases with no gene match: 7. The DNA for the CDR3 is TGTGCCAGCAGGACCCTCGGGACAGGGAACACTGAAGCTTTCTTT. Translating it yields CASRTLGTGNTEAFF.

This chain links TRBV6-4 with TRBJ2-1, with TRBD2 as a possible D gene (5 bases). V was shortened by 4 bases and J by 3 bases, with 16 bases between the two germline ends. The CDR3 is made up of 16 amino acids. The germline CDR1 and CDR2 sequences are MRHNA and SNTAGT. The CDR3 DNA reads TGTGCCAGCAGTGTTGTTAGCGATTCGGGCTACAATGAGCAGTTCTTC. It specifies CASSVVSDSGYNEQFF.

The chain combines TRBV5-1 with TRBJ1-1, with D possibly being TRBD1 (5 bases). The CDR3 is made up of 13 amino acids. Per germline, CDR1 SGHRS and CDR2 YFSETQ. V lost 1 base to trimming and J lost 5 bases, with 9 bases between them. As DNA, the CDR3 is TGCGCCAGCAGCTTGTCGGGGGATACTGAAGCTTTCTTT. Translation: CASSLSGDTEAFF.

The chain couples TRBV6-6 to TRBJ2-1; perhaps TRBD1 as D (5 bases). The CDR3 sequence is 14 residues long. Germline V lookup: CDR1 MNHNY, CDR2 SVGAGI (reference sequence). V was trimmed by 4 bases and J by 5 bases, leaving 12 bases between them. The chain's CDR3 is CASSLGHLDNEQFF. The CDR3 nucleotides are TGTGCCAGCAGTTTGGGGCACCTTGACAATGAGCAGTTCTTC.

The CDR3 DNA reads TGTGCCAGCAGTTACGGGACAGGGGCAGATACGCAGTATTTT. It translates to CASSYGTGADTQYF. The rearrangement links TRBV6-6 to TRBJ2-3; TRBD1 matches 10 bases. The CDR3 length is 14 residues. Unmatched junction bases numbered 0, after V lost 2 bases and J lost 4 bases. The V gene's germline CDR1 is MNHNY and CDR2 SVGAGI (reference sequence).

The chain combines TRBV11-3 with TRBJ2-1; TRBD2 aligns across 8 bases. Germline CDR1 SGHNT, CDR2 YENEEA. Trimming at V came to 11 bases and at J to 4 bases, leaving 4 bases not matched to a gene. This CDR3 spans 12 amino acids. CDR3 nucleotide sequence: TGTGCCTCCGGGAGGGGATACAATGAGCAGTTCTTC. This translates into CASGRGYNEQFF.

This sequence joins TRBV29-1 and TRBJ1-2; a weak D match, TRBD1 (6 bases). Germline CDR1 reads SQVTM; CDR2 reads ANQGSEA. The V gene lost 3 bases and the J gene lost 4 bases, with 15 bases spanning the gap. The CDR3 consists of 14 residues. The CDR3 here is CSVDQGTRGYGYTF. The DNA of the CDR3 is TGCAGCGTTGACCAGGGGACCCGAGGCTATGGCTACACCTTC.

Only one count was recorded for this clone. The chain couples TRBV19 to TRBJ2-1, with a possible D match to TRBD1 (6 bases). Per the germline V gene, CDR1 is LNHDA and CDR2 is SQIVND (reference sequence). Trimming took off 7 bases at V and 2 bases at J, with 21 bases between the two ends. CDR3 size: 17 residues. CDR3 sequence reads: CASTAPVGRGTYNEQFF. The CDR3 bases are TGTGCCAGTACCGCCCCCGTTGGCAGGGGCACCTACAATGAGCAGTTCTTC.

The V gene is TRBV5-1, the J gene TRBJ2-2; possible D gene TRBD1, 5 bases. Germline-derived CDR1 and CDR2 are SGHRS and YFSETQ. V was clipped by 0 bases and J by 4 bases, with 7 bases between them. CDR3 size: 14 residues. DNA for the CDR3: TGCGCCAGCAGCTTGGGACAGATCACCGGGGAGCTGTTTTTT. It encodes CASSLGQITGELFF.

V usage is TRBV7-2 and J usage is TRBJ1-1; D call uncertain. V lost 1 base to trimming and J lost 0 bases, with 6 bases between them. The germline gives CDR1 SGHTA, CDR2 FQGNSA. The CDR3 runs 14 residues. The CDR3, as DNA: TGTGCCAGCAGCTTAGGGCAGGTGAACACTGAAGCTTTCTTT. Translation: CASSLGQVNTEAFF.

The gene calls are TRBV23-1 and TRBJ1-2; 8 bases match TRBD1. TRBV23-1 is assigned to the ORF class and has an uncertain function. The CDR3 extends over 11 amino acids. After removal of 7 bases from V and 6 bases from J, the junction contained 1 base not matched to a gene. The CDR3 DNA follows: TGCGCCAGCAAGACAGGGGATGGCTACACCTTC. Encoded protein: CASKTGDGYTF.

CDR3 sequence: CSVRWGEGTEAFF. The DNA of the CDR3 is TGCAGCGTTCGTTGGGGGGAGGGAACTGAAGCTTTCTTT. The chain couples TRBV29-1 to TRBJ1-1, with D perhaps TRBD1 (5 bases). V was cut by 5 bases and J by 5 bases, with 15 bases left in between. CDR1 is SQVTM and CDR2 is ANQGSEA in the germline V gene. There are 13 residues in the CDR3.

J is TRBJ1-4 and V is TRBV5-1; 7 nucleotides match TRBD1. Germline V gene sequence: CDR1 SGHRS, CDR2 YFSETQ. V shed 1 base and J 7 bases; nucleotides not matched to a gene: 4. The CDR3 contains 14 residues. In DNA form, the CDR3 reads TGCGCCAGCAGCTTGCAGGGGGGTAGTGAAAAACTGTTTTTT. Its protein is CASSLQGGSEKLFF.

This clone appeared once. V and J are TRBV7-8 and TRBJ2-6; 7 positions match TRBD1. With V trimmed by 4 bases and J by 3 bases, 9 bases remained unmatched. The CDR3 is made up of 17 amino acids. The germline CDR1 and CDR2 sequences are SGHVS and FQNEAQ. CDR3 sequence reads: CASSYRQGRYGANVLTF. The CDR3 DNA follows: TGTGCCAGCAGCTACCGACAGGGTAGGTATGGGGCCAACGTCCTGACTTTC.

The rearrangement links TRBV2 to TRBJ1-2; D possibly corresponds to TRBD1 (5 bases). Germline V gives CDR1 SNHLY, CDR2 FYNNEI. The CDR3 sequence is 15 residues long. Trimming cost V 3 bases and J 3 bases, with 14 bases left between them. This CDR3 is CASSETDNLHYGYTF. Written as DNA, the CDR3 is TGTGCCAGCAGTGAGACGGACAATCTACACTATGGCTACACCTTC.

This clone was seen a handful of times. The J gene is TRBJ1-2, the V gene TRBV28; D remains ambiguous. In germline, CDR1 is MDHEN, CDR2 SYDVKM. V lost 5 bases, J lost 8 bases, and 21 bases lay in between. The CDR3 length is 15 residues. The CDR3 reads CASSAYQGSGGGYTF. The CDR3, as DNA: TGTGCCAGCAGTGCCTACCAAGGCTCGGGTGGAGGCTACACCTTC.

This chain joins TRBV6-5 and TRBJ1-4; 7 bases fit TRBD1. The V and J ends lost 8 bases and 4 bases, in that order; junction bases with no gene match: 4. Germline CDR1 MNHEY, CDR2 SVGAGI. The CDR3 has 13 residues. The CDR3 DNA reads as TGTGCCAGCTGGGACAGACTTAATGAAAAACTGTTTTTT. This encodes CASWDRLNEKLFF.

The chain carries TRBV3-1 (or the pseudogene TRBV3-2) and TRBJ2-1; 10 nucleotides line up with TRBD2. Germline V gene sequence: CDR1 LGHDT, CDR2 YNNKEL (reference sequence). The V segment lost 0 bases and the J segment 5 bases; nucleotides outside the gene matches: 7. The length of the CDR3 is 17 residues. CDR3 in amino acids: CASSQELRTSGNNEQFF. For the CDR3, the DNA is TGTGCCAGCAGCCAAGAATTACGAACTAGCGGGAACAATGAGCAGTTCTTC.